This T cell receptor beta chain was captured in a study of blood T cells in healthy people across ages. It was with a sample-barcoded 5' primer and a J-beta primer mix that a second PCR of about 6 to 12 cycles was run. TCRdb analysed the 5' RACE reads with MiXCR anew, one entry per CDR3 protein. The data contain 790,000 or so distinct CDR3 sequences, about 47% of them singletons. The germline gives CDR1 DFQATT, CDR2 SNEGSKA (reference sequence). The CDR3 covers 14 residues. This rearrangement joins TRBV20-1 to TRBJ2-1, with TRBD2 as a possible D gene (5 bases). The end of the DNA aligns better with TRBJ2-7, so the J call may be wrong. The TCR sequence derives from an older man in good health. Sequenced input: blood. The CDR3 protein is CSAIKLESHNEQYF. Here the CDR3 DNA reads TGCAGTGCAATAAAACTAGAAAGTCACAATGAGCAGTACTTC.